The 8 T cell receptor beta chains given below trace back to one sample, sequenced in a study of T cells in women clearing cervical HPV infection. Generated by immunoSEQ multiplex PCR, the TCRdb table keeps only in-frame clones and is missing some. This sample's table has tens of thousands of clones. Sample: blood buffy coat. Receptor source: a woman between 18 and 69 years old with a cervical HPV16 infection that either progressed to CIN3+ or cleared (not recorded which).

A remark on this clone: From the germline J gene comes the end of the CDR3, since the read stops 3 residues before it. This chain connects TRBV13 to TRBJ1-1; a possible D gene is TRBD1 (5 bases). Trimming stripped 5 bases from V and 1 base from J, with 11 bases between. The CDR3 runs to 14 residues. The germline gives CDR1 PRHDT, CDR2 FYEKMQ (reference sequence). CDR3 in amino acids: CASSPRDWNTEAFF. The CDR3 bases that were read are TGTGCCAGCAGCCCCAGGGATTGGAACACTGAA.

For this clone: The DNA ends 3 residues before the CDR3 does, and the rest of the CDR3 is filled in from the germline J gene. This rearrangement joins TRBV19 to TRBJ2-2; 10 bases fit TRBD2. The trim removed 5 bases at V and 2 bases at J, leaving 2 bases unmatched. Germline assignment: CDR1 LNHDA and CDR2 SQIVND (reference sequence). This CDR3 spans 15 amino acids. This CDR3 reads CASSWTSGNTGELFF. The CDR3 DNA, read in part, is TGTGCCAGTAGTTGGACTAGCGGCAACACCGGGGAG.

Of note for this clone: The observed sequence ends 3 residues before the CDR3 terminus, with the missing tail filled in from the germline J gene. The chain joins TRBV18 to TRBJ2-1, with TRBD2 matching over 10 bases. With V trimmed by 1 base and J by 5 bases, 5 bases remained unmatched. The CDR3 is 16 residues long. The germline V gene has CDR1 KGHSH and CDR2 LQKENI. The chain's CDR3 is CASSPRLAGDDNEQFF. The sequenced CDR3 bases are TGTGCCAGCTCACCACGGCTAGCGGGGGACGACAATGAG.

The covered CDR3 bases are TGTGCCAGCAGCTTAAAGGGGACTAGCGGGGGTACTCCTACTGGTGAG. Its translation: CASSLKGTSGGTPTGE. In full, the CDR3 is CASSLKGTSGGTPTGEQFF. The chain has TRBV7-3 and TRBJ2-1, with 14 bases that match TRBD2. The CDR3 extends 3 residues past the end of the read, so its final part is completed from the germline J gene. CDR1 is SGHTA and CDR2 is FQGTGA in the germline V gene. This CDR3 has 19 amino acids. Trimming removed 1 base from V and 9 bases from J; junction bases left unmatched: 14.

The CDR3 DNA, read in part, is TGTGCCAGCAGTACAGGGAGCACAGATACG. Translated, it gives CASSTGSTDT. The whole CDR3 sequence reads CASSTGSTDTQYF. V gene TRBV7-9 combines with J gene TRBJ2-3; a possible D gene is TRBD1 (6 bases). The read is 3 residues too short to cover the CDR3 end, so that end is filled in from the germline J gene. In germline, CDR1 is SEHNR, CDR2 FQNEAQ (reference sequence). The CDR3 is 13 amino acids. The V gene lost 6 bases and the J gene lost 0 bases, with 7 bases spanning the gap.

About this clone: Read sequence stops 3 residues before the CDR3 end, and the germline J gene provides the missing end. This chain uses TRBV18 with TRBJ2-4; 7 bases are a match to TRBD2. The germline V gene encodes CDR1 KGHSH and CDR2 LQKENI. This CDR3 has 16 residues. CDR3 region: CASSPRSGGGDYGQYF. The sequenced CDR3 bases are TGTGCCAGCTCACCACGATCGGGGGGAGGTGACTATGGT.

In regard to this clone: Mismatch with germline at one junction end may stem from a read error. CDR3 DNA, as far as it was read: TGCAGTGTAACCCCGCTAGCGGACTCCCACAATGAG. Translation: CSVTPLADSHNE. The entire CDR3 reads CSVTPLADSHNEQFF. J is TRBJ2-1 and V is TRBV20-1, with 7 bases that match TRBD2. The observed sequence ends 3 residues before the CDR3 terminus, with the missing tail filled in from the germline J gene. CDR1 is DFQATT, CDR2 SNEGSKA, per germline (reference sequence). This CDR3 is 15 amino acids long.

Details on this clone: The read ends 3 residues shy of where the CDR3 ends; the end is completed using the germline J gene. The J gene is TRBJ1-4, the V gene TRBV5-6, with D unclear. CDR3 length: 13 amino acids. CDR1 is SGHDT and CDR2 is YYEEEE in the germline V gene. The V gene lost 0 bases and the J gene lost 6 bases, with 6 bases spanning the gap. CDR3 bases read: TGTGCCAGCAGCTTGGACCTATATGAAAAA. It translates to CASSLDLYEK. The entire CDR3 protein reads CASSLDLYEKLFF. The full variable domain, its missing parts supplied by reference TRBV5-6 and TRBJ1-4, is DAGVTQSPTHLIKTRGQQVTLRCSPKSGHDTVSWYQQALGQGPQFIFQYYEEEERQRGNFPDRFSGHQFPNYSSELNVNALLLGDSALYLCASSLDLYEKLFFGSGTQLSVL.